This T cell receptor (beta chain) was documented in a study of blood T cell repertoires in COVID-19 (dated by TCRdb to about 2020). Concerning the study at large: The collaborator samples originated in the United States, Italy and Spain and spanned the acute and convalescent phases of COVID-19. The repertoires were released in a freely available public database meant as a resource for research on the immune response to SARS-CoV-2. Samples were obtained from the ongoing ImmuneRACE study (first 160 participants) and from over 1,000 subjects provided by 6 global collaborators. The material from the prospective study consisted of cDNA or gDNA derived from T cells, B-cell-depleted T cells, or PBMCs. Subjects who had been exposed to COVID-19, were actively infected with it, or had recovered from it provided the deeply sampled blood TCRbeta repertoires that made up the dataset. Where available, HLA class I and class II types were obtained from metadata supplied by the sample provider rather than from assay-based typing. A de-identified subject ID, COVID-19 status, age in years and sex were almost always included in the sample metadata.

CDR1 ENHRY and CDR2 SYGVKD are derived from the germline V gene. The CDR3 numbers 14 residues from cysteine through phenylalanine. Here the CDR3 DNA is all that survives: 42 bases in frame from base 1. The junction shows trimming of 2 bases on V and 10 bases on J, plus 12 bases between the germline ends. The immunoSEQ Assay, a bias-controlled multiplex PCR, was used to amplify TCRbeta CDR3 regions from genomic DNA. From the authors' description of their analysis: The number of nucleated cells in each sample was estimated by amplification of reference gene primers within the assay. To quantify the absolute abundance of each unique TCRbeta CDR3 rearrangement, sequence reads were collapsed and filtered. For each sample, productive Simpson clonality was calculated by taking the square root of Simpson's diversity index across productive rearrangements. The clones in this table, taken by TCRdb from immuneACCESS, are in-frame only. Not every clone is retained; where verified, under half of the shortfall comes from an unresolved V gene, and the cause of the rest is unknown. V, J and clone size are taken as reported in that table, and D and trimming were inferred from the DNA itself. This sample lists over 85,000 clones; roughly 79% were detected once. Roughly 17% of the sample lies in the top ten.

Findings and caveats that apply to the study as a whole: Clinical and demographic metadata were provided uncurated, with the amount varying by source and participant.

This clone was picked up one time. Its antigen has not been determined. One base away there is no much larger clone; base qualities are not given. The collaborating institutions used their own protocols to collect whole blood in K2EDTA tubes. Collaborator samples were shipped for TCRbeta analysis as frozen whole blood, isolated PBMCs, or DNA extracted from either sample type. This receptor chain uses TRBV10-3 and TRBJ1-6; TRBD1 could be the D gene, as 5 bases match. The source material was peripheral blood. The TCR comes from a woman of 80 years or more with active or convalescent COVID-19. Read as DNA, the sequence is TGTGCCATCAGTGAGGGGGCAGGGCACTCACCCCTCCACTTT. Translated, this is CAISEGAGHSPLHF.